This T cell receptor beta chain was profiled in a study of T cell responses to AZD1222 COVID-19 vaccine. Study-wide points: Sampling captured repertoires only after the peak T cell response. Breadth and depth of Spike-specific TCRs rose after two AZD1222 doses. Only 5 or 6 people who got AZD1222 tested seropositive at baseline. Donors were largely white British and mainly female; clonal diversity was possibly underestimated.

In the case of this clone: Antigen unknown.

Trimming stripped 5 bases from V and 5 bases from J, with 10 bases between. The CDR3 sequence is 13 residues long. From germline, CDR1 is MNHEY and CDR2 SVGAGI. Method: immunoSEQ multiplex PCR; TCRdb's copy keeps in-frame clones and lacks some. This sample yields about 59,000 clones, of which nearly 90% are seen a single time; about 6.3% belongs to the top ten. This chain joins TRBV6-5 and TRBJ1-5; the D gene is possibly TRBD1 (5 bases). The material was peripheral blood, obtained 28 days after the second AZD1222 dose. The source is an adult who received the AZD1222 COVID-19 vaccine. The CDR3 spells CASSQDNYQPQHF. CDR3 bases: TGTGCCAGCAGTCAGGACAACTATCAGCCCCAGCATTTT.